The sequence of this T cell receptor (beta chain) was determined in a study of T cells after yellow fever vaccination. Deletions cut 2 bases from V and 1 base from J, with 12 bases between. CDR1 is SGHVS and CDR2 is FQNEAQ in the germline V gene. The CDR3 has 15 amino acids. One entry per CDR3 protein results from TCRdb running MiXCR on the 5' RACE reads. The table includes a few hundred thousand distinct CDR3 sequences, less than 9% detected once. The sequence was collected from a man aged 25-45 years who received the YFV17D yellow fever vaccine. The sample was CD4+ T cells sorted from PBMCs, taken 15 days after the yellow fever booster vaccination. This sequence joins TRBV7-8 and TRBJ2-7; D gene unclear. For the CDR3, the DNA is TGTGCCAGCAGCTTATACTCCTTGCTTTCCTACGAGCAGTACTTC. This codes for CASSLYSLLSYEQYF.